A single sample is the source of the 8 T cell receptor beta chains below, sequenced in a study of T cell changes during pregnancy in multiple sclerosis. TCRdb keeps only in-frame clones here, not all; method: immunoSEQ multiplex PCR. The sample consists of 40,000 to 55,000 clones, approximately 90% of them appearing once. The sequences come from CD4+ T cells from peripheral blood mononuclear cells, collected after pregnancy. These receptors were taken from a female donor with multiple sclerosis, enrolled in a pregnancy study.

The chain carries TRBV5-5 and TRBJ1-2, with a weak D call TRBD1 (6 bases). Germline V gene data show CDR1 as SGHKS and CDR2 as YYEKEE (reference sequence). The V end lost 1 base, the J end lost 7 bases, and 14 bases lay between the germline ends. The CDR3 length is 14 residues. The CDR3 spells CASSLTGWNRGYTF. DNA for the CDR3: TGTGCCAGCAGCTTGACAGGGTGGAATCGTGGCTACACCTTC.

This clone appeared once. This chain connects TRBV10-3 to TRBJ2-7, with D perhaps TRBD2 (7 bases). Germline V gene data show CDR1 as ENHRY and CDR2 as SYGVKD. The CDR3 extends over 15 amino acids. Trimming left V 6 bases short and J 4 bases short, with 19 bases between. The CDR3 reads CAISPSGGRGYEQYF. The CDR3 coding sequence is TGTGCCATCAGCCCGTCGGGGGGCAGGGGTTACGAGCAGTACTTC.

A note on this clone: The same CDR3 is also encoded by other DNA sequences in this sample. This rearrangement joins TRBV11-2 to TRBJ1-2; maybe TRBD1 (5 bases). Germline CDR1 SGHAT, CDR2 FQNNGV. Trimming shortened V by 4 bases and J by 2 bases, and 8 bases separated the two germline ends. CDR3 size: 13 residues. CDR3 bases: TGTGCCAGCAGCTCGACAGCGAACTATGGCTACACCTTC. It yields the protein CASSSTANYGYTF. The variable domain in full, with the rest retrieved from reference TRBV11-2 and TRBJ1-2, is EAGVAQSPRYKIIEKRQSVAFWCNPISGHATLYWYQQILGQGPKLLIQFQNNGVVDDSQLPKDRFSAERLKGVDSTLKIQPAKLEDSAVYLCASSSTANYGYTFGSGTRLTVV.

V usage is TRBV5-1 and J usage is TRBJ2-1; TRBD2 matches 7 bases. The CDR3 is made up of 17 amino acids. The germline gives CDR1 SGHRS, CDR2 YFSETQ. With 1 base clipped from V and 4 bases from J, the junction kept 11 bases outside the gene matches. The CDR3 reads CASSLLSGGGGYNEQFF. CDR3 nucleotide sequence: TGCGCCAGCAGCTTGCTATCGGGGGGTGGAGGGTACAATGAGCAGTTCTTC.

The rearrangement joins TRBV28 to TRBJ2-1; D might be TRBD2 (5 bases). Germline loops: CDR1 MDHEN, CDR2 SYDVKM. The CDR3 extends over 14 amino acids. V lost 6 bases and J lost 1, with 10 bases in between. CDR3 nucleotides: TGTGCCAGCAGACCTGACTATTCCTACAATGAGCAGTTCTTC. Translated, it gives CASRPDYSYNEQFF.

The chain employs TRBV11-3 and TRBJ2-7, with D perhaps TRBD2 (6 bases). V was pared by 5 bases and J by 6 bases, with 17 bases between. In germline, CDR1 is SGHNT, CDR2 YENEEA. The CDR3 loop spans 14 amino acids. The CDR3 sequence: CASSLRGAAGEQYF. The CDR3 region has the DNA TGTGCCAGCAGCCTTCGAGGGGCAGCGGGCGAGCAGTACTTC.

The rearrangement uses TRBV11-1 and TRBJ2-3; D unclear. V shed 6 bases and J shed 4 bases, with 14 bases lying between them. Germline V lookup: CDR1 SGHAT, CDR2 FQDESV (reference sequence). The CDR3 consists of 14 residues. CDR3 residues: CASRPNYTPDTQYF. As DNA, the CDR3 is TGTGCCAGCAGACCAAACTACACCCCAGATACGCAGTATTTT. The complete variable domain, with remaining parts taken from reference TRBV11-1 and TRBJ2-3, reads EAEVAQSPRYKITEKSQAVAFWCDPISGHATLYWYRQILGQGPELLVQFQDESVVDDSQLPKDRFSAERLKGVDSTLKIQPAELGDSAMYLCASRPNYTPDTQYFGPGTRLTVL.

This sequence joins TRBV7-8 and TRBJ2-7; no firm D call. Looked up from germline, CDR1 is SGHVS and CDR2 is FQNEAQ. V lost 0 bases, J lost 3 bases, and 9 bases lay in between. The CDR3 is 14 amino acids. CDR3 region: CASSLAGGNYEQYF. In nucleotides, the CDR3 is TGTGCCAGCAGCTTAGCCGGCGGAAACTACGAGCAGTACTTC.